A single TCR beta chain is shown here with its context. V trimming: 1 base; J trimming: 5 bases; junction bases outside the gene matches: 5. The CDR3 is 14 amino acids. CDR1 and CDR2 (germline): GTSNPN, SVGIG (reference sequence). The sample originates from a study of technical replicates of blood from a few donors. Sequenced by immunoSEQ multiplex PCR; TCRdb stores in-frame clones only, minus some. The repertoire holds tens of thousands of clones, with roughly nine tenths as singletons. This chain uses TRBV30 with TRBJ1-3; TRBD1 agrees at 7 bases. Sequencing was done on a sample of PBMCs. This receptor was taken from a human donor in good health. Some clones in this sample may be carry-over from other donors' samples. This CDR3 is CAWSAKDRRNTIYF. CDR3 in DNA: TGTGCCTGGAGTGCAAAGGACAGGCGAAACACCATATATTTT.